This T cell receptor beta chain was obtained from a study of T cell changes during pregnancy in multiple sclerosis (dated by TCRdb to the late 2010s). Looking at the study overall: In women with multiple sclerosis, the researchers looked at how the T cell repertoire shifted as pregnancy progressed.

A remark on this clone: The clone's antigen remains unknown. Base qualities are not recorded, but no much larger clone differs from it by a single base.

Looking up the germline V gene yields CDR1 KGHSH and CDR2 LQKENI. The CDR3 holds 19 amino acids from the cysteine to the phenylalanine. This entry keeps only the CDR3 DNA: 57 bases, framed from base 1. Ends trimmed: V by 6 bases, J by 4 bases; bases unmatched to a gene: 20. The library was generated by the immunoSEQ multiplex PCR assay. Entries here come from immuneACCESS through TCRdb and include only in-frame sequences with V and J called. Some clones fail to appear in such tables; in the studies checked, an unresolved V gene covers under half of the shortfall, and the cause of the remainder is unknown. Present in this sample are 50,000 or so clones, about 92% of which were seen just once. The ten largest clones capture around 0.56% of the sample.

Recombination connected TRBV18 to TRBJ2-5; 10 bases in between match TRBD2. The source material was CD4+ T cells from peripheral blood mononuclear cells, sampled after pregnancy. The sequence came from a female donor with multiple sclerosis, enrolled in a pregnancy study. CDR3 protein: CASSLIPGLAPRDGETQYF. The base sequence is TGTGCCAGCTCCCTCATACCGGGACTAGCGCCCCGAGATGGAGAGACCCAGTACTTC.